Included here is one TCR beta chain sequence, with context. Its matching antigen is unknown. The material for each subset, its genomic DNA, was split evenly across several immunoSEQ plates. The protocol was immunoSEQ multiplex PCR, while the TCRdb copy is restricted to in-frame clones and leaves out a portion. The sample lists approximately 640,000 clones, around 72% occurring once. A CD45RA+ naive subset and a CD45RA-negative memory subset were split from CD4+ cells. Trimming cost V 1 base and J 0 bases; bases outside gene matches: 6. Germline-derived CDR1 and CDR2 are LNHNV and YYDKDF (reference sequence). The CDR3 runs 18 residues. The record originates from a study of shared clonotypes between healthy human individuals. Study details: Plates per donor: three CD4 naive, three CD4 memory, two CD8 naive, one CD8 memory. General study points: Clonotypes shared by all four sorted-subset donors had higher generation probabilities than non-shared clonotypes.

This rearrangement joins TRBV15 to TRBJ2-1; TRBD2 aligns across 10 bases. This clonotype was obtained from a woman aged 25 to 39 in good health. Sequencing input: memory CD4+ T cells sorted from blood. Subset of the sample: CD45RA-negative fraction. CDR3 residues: CATSRGSPSGSSYNEQFF. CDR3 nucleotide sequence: TGTGCCACCAGCAGAGGGTCCCCTAGCGGGAGCTCCTACAATGAGCAGTTCTTC.